A selection of T cell receptor beta chains follows, all from one sample in a study of T cell responses to AZD1222 COVID-19 vaccine. The assay was immunoSEQ multiplex PCR, and TCRdb's table has in-frame clones only and misses some. The sample consists of about 120,000 clones, about 90% of them appearing once. Here the sequenced sample was peripheral blood, taken 28 days after the second AZD1222 dose. These receptors all stem from an adult who received the AZD1222 COVID-19 vaccine. The CDR3 runs from the conserved cysteine through the conserved F or W. D genes are given only for firm matches. Not every row has a clone size; where given, it reads once, few, many or a size class.

V gene	clone size	J gene	D gene	CDR3 DNA	CDR3 protein
TRBV7-2	.	TRBJ2-1	.	TGTGCCAGCAGCTTACCGGGACTCAATGAGCAGTTCTTC	CASSLPGLNEQFF
TRBV11-2	.	TRBJ2-7	.	TGTGCCAGCAGCTTAGGGGCATACGAGCAGTACTTC	CASSLGAYEQYF
TRBV30	.	TRBJ2-3	TRBD1	TGTGCCTGGAGTGTACGGGACAGGGTCGCAGATACGCAGTATTTT	CAWSVRDRVADTQYF
TRBV19	.	TRBJ2-2	.	TGTGCCAGTAGTATAAACGGGGCTCACACCGGGGAGCTGTTTTTT	CASSINGAHTGELFF
TRBV10-3	.	TRBJ1-1	TRBD1	TGTGCCACCGGACAGGGGGCTCTCGTGAACACTGAAGCTTTCTTT	CATGQGALVNTEAFF
TRBV5-5	once	TRBJ1-1	.	TGTGCCAGCAGCAGACAAATCTTGAACACTGAAGCTTTCTTT	CASSRQILNTEAFF
TRBV5-1	few	TRBJ2-3	TRBD2	TGCGCCAGCAGTGGTAGCGGGTCCCGGGATACGCAGTATTTT	CASSGSGSRDTQYF
TRBV10-3	.	TRBJ2-7	.	TGTGCCATCAGTGAGTCGGGGAGTCAGGCGCACGAGCAGTACTTC	CAISESGSQAHEQYF
TRBV29-1	.	TRBJ1-2	.	TGCAGCGTTGAAGTAGGGGGGTATGGCTACACCTTC	CSVEVGGYGYTF
TRBV29-1	.	TRBJ2-3	.	TGCAGCCCCATGGGGGTGGGGGGTGCCACAGATACGCAGTATTTT	CSPMGVGGATDTQYF
TRBV5-1	.	TRBJ1-2	.	TGCGCCAGCAGCTTATCGGACACCGTCTATGGCTACACCTTC	CASSLSDTVYGYTF
TRBV7-2	once	TRBJ2-5	TRBD2	TGTGCCAGCAGCTCCCTTTGGACTAGCGGATGGGAGACCCAGTACTTC	CASSSLWTSGWETQYF
TRBV10-3	.	TRBJ2-7	.	TGTGCCATCAGTGAGTCGAGCACAGACTACGAGCAGTACTTC	CAISESSTDYEQYF
TRBV24-1	.	TRBJ1-6	.	TGTGCCACCAGTGATTCCCAGTATAATTCACCCCTCCACTTT	CATSDSQYNSPLHF
TRBV30	few	TRBJ2-2	.	TGTGCCTGGAGTGCCTCTACGTCCGGCGGGGAGCTGTTTTTT	CAWSASTSGGELFF
TRBV28	.	TRBJ1-1	.	TGTGCCAGCACCCCCGGGGGGGGACTTAAAGCTTTCTTT	CASTPGGGLKAFF
TRBV27	.	TRBJ1-5	.	TGTGCCAGCAGTTTGGGTTGGGGTCAGCCCCAGCATTTT	CASSLGWGQPQHF
TRBV2	.	TRBJ2-7	TRBD1	TGTGCCAGCAGTCTGGACAGGGGGCCCTACGAGCAGTACTTC	CASSLDRGPYEQYF